This T cell receptor (beta chain) was identified during a study of PD-L1 blockade in urothelial cancer. The CDR3 is made up of 13 amino acids. Germline CDR1 MNHEY, CDR2 SMNVEV (reference sequence). Trimming shortened V by 0 bases and J by 6 bases, and 6 bases separated the two germline ends. Clones were read by immunoSEQ multiplex PCR, and TCRdb kept only the in-frame ones, dropping some. The sample consists of around 120,000 clones, roughly 84% of them appearing once. This receptor was identified in a man aged 45-60 years with urothelial cancer. The J gene is TRBJ2-1, the V gene TRBV27; D is ambiguous. Sequenced material: PBMCs, taken around atezolizumab (anti-PD-L1) treatment. In nucleotides, the CDR3 is TGTGCCAGCAGTTTATCCTCTCCCAATGAGCAGTTCTTC. This encodes CASSLSSPNEQFF.